The rows below give T cell receptor beta chains drawn from one sample of a study of blood T cell repertoires in COVID-19. Some clones are missing from TCRdb's copy, which holds only in-frame ones; the method was immunoSEQ multiplex PCR. The data hold some 200,000 clones, with 70% to 90% observed a single time. Sequences were obtained from peripheral blood. The source of these receptors is a woman aged 50 to 60 with active or convalescent COVID-19. CDR3s include the opening cysteine and the closing phenylalanine or tryptophan. A D gene is named only where the DNA matches it firmly. Rows may omit the clone size; those that give it use once, few, many or a size class.

V gene	D gene	clone size	J gene	CDR3 DNA	CDR3 protein
TRBV3-1/TRBV3-2	.	.	TRBJ1-1	TGTGCCAGCAGCCAGCACACCATGAACACTGAAGCTTTCTTT	CASSQHTMNTEAFF
TRBV24-1	TRBD1	once	TRBJ1-1	TGTGCCACCAGTGCCCGGACAGGGGGGGACACTGAAGCTTTCTTT	CATSARTGGDTEAFF
TRBV11-2	TRBD2	few	TRBJ2-1	TGTGCCAGCAGCCCAGGATCCGGGACTAGCGGGGTATACGAGCAGTTCTTC	CASSPGSGTSGVYEQFF
TRBV4-1	TRBD2	.	TRBJ2-4	TGCGCCAGCAGCCAAGATCTTACTAGCGAGAGCAAAAACATTCAGTACTTC	CASSQDLTSESKNIQYF
TRBV5-1	TRBD2	.	TRBJ2-2	TGCGCCAGCAGCTTGAACAGCGGGATTAACACCGGGGAGCTGTTTTTT	CASSLNSGINTGELFF
TRBV3-1/TRBV3-2	TRBD1	.	TRBJ2-6	TGTGCCAGCAGTCGTGCAACCGGGACAGGTCTTAGCAACGTCCTGACTTTC	CASSRATGTGLSNVLTF
TRBV18	TRBD1	.	TRBJ1-1	TGTGCCAGCTCACCACACGAATACGGACAGGGAAGGGACACTGAAGCTTTCTTT	CASSPHEYGQGRDTEAFF
TRBV6-5	TRBD1	.	TRBJ2-7	TGTGCCAGCAGTTACTCGTGGACAGGGCGAGCCGAGCAGTACTTC	CASSYSWTGRAEQYF
TRBV27	TRBD1	.	TRBJ1-2	TGTGCCAGCAGCTCCCCCCAGAGGGGGCATGGCTACACCTTC	CASSSPQRGHGYTF
TRBV5-4	TRBD2	.	TRBJ2-1	TGTGCCAGCAGCTTGGCGGGACTAGCGGGAGGTTTTGAGCAGTTCTTC	CASSLAGLAGGFEQFF
TRBV6-2/TRBV6-3	TRBD2	few	TRBJ2-3	TGTGCCAGCAGTTATAGCGGGGGGGCAGATACGCAGTATTTT	CASSYSGGADTQYF
TRBV19	.	.	TRBJ1-1	TGTGCCAGTAGTATGGGGGCAGGGACTGAAGCTTTCTTT	CASSMGAGTEAFF
TRBV7-9	TRBD1	many	TRBJ1-2	TGTGCCAGCAGCACTGACAGGGATATTTCTAGTTACTTC	CASSTDRDISSYF
TRBV28	TRBD1	.	TRBJ1-2	TGTGCCAGCAGTCCTCCTGACAGGGCCACCTATGGCTACACCTTC	CASSPPDRATYGYTF
TRBV3-1/TRBV3-2	.	.	TRBJ1-2	TGTGCCAGCAGCCAATCTAATCTACGGATGGGGCTGATGAACTATGGCTACACCTTC	CASSQSNLRMGLMNYGYTF
TRBV6-5	.	.	TRBJ1-5	TGTGCCAGCGGAACCCCAGGGAACCAGCCCCAGCATTTT	CASGTPGNQPQHF
TRBV2	TRBD1	.	TRBJ1-3	TGTGCCAGCACGCAGGGGGGCCTAGACTCTGGAAACACCATATATTTT	CASTQGGLDSGNTIYF
TRBV5-1	TRBD2	.	TRBJ2-1	TGCGCCAGCAGCCCCACTAGCGAGCCGATTAGTGAGCAGTTCTTC	CASSPTSEPISEQFF
TRBV28	TRBD1	.	TRBJ1-6	TGTGCCAGCAGTTTAAGGGACAGGGACAATTCACCCCTCCACTTT	CASSLRDRDNSPLHF
TRBV5-1	TRBD2	.	TRBJ2-3	TGCGCCAGCAATGGAGCGGGAGGGAGGTCAGATACGCAGTATTTT	CASNGAGGRSDTQYF
TRBV19	.	.	TRBJ1-2	TGTGCCAGTAGGCCGGGACAATTAAACTATGGCTACACCTTC	CASRPGQLNYGYTF
TRBV24-1	.	.	TRBJ1-5	TGTGCCACCAGTGATTCCACCGGGGGAGGGCCCTATCAGCCCCAGCATTTT	CATSDSTGGGPYQPQHF
TRBV5-4	.	.	TRBJ1-2	TGTGCCAGCAGCGAACGCGGACAGATTAACTATGGCTACACCTTC	CASSERGQINYGYTF
TRBV6-5	.	.	TRBJ2-5	TGTGCCAGCAGTTACGGCGCGGCCCCAGAGACCCAGTACTTC	CASSYGAAPETQYF
TRBV5-1	.	.	TRBJ1-1	TGCGCCAGCAGTACCGGCGGGGGGAACACTGAAGCTTTCTTT	CASSTGGGNTEAFF
TRBV28	.	.	TRBJ2-7	TGTGCCAGCAGTTTCCAGGGAAAGACCTACGAGCAGTACTTC	CASSFQGKTYEQYF
TRBV2	.	few	TRBJ2-5	TGTGCCAGCAATGCAGGGTTTGGGGAGACCCAGTACTTC	CASNAGFGETQYF
TRBV10-2	.	.	TRBJ1-5	TGCGCCAGCAGCCCTAGTTATAGCAATCAGCCCCAGCATTTT	CASSPSYSNQPQHF
TRBV2	TRBD2	.	TRBJ2-2	TGTGCCACCAGGGGAGCGGGGGGGCGCACCGGGGAGCTGTTTTTT	CATRGAGGRTGELFF
TRBV7-9	TRBD2	.	TRBJ2-1	TGTGCCAGCAGCTTAGTTGGTGTAGCGGGAGTACGTGAGCAGTTCTTC	CASSLVGVAGVREQFF
TRBV25-1	TRBD1	once	TRBJ1-1	TGTGCCAGCAGTGACTACAGGGGGGACACTGAAGCTTTCTTT	CASSDYRGDTEAFF
TRBV28	.	.	TRBJ1-4	TGTGCCAGCAGTCCCCGGGGTCGTGGGGAAAAACTGTTTTTT	CASSPRGRGEKLFF
TRBV5-5	.	.	TRBJ1-2	TGTGCCAGCAGCTTGACGCCAGGGCTTTACTATGGCTACACCTTC	CASSLTPGLYYGYTF
TRBV19	TRBD2	.	TRBJ2-1	TGTGCCAGTAGCCCCACTAGCGGGAACTACAATGAGCAGTTCTTC	CASSPTSGNYNEQFF
TRBV24-1	TRBD1	.	TRBJ2-7	TGTGCCACCAGTGATCCGGGACAGGCGTTCTACGAGCAGTACTTC	CATSDPGQAFYEQYF
TRBV14	.	.	TRBJ2-7	TGTGCCAGCAGCCAGTTCGGGTCCCCCTACGAGCAGTACTTC	CASSQFGSPYEQYF
TRBV6-5	TRBD1	.	TRBJ2-2	TGTGCCAGCATCCAACAGGGGTTGGGCACCGGGGAGCTGTTTTTT	CASIQQGLGTGELFF
TRBV9	TRBD2	.	TRBJ2-1	TGTGCCAGCAGCTCCCGGGGACTAGCGGGGGGCCGCTCCTACAATGAGCAGTTCTTC	CASSSRGLAGGRSYNEQFF
TRBV12-1	.	.	TRBJ1-1	TGTGCCAGCAGCCACGCCTCTCCACAGGGTATTAAAGCTTTCTTT	CASSHASPQGIKAFF
TRBV7-3	TRBD1	.	TRBJ1-2	TGTGCCAGCAGCTTAATGCGGGTAGGGGGCTCGCGAGACTATGGCTACACCTTC	CASSLMRVGGSRDYGYTF
TRBV5-6	.	.	TRBJ2-5	TGTGCCAGCAGCTTGGACGCCGCCGGGGAGACCCAGTACTTC	CASSLDAAGETQYF
TRBV7-9	TRBD1	.	TRBJ2-5	TGTGCCGGTGCAGGGACAGGGAGCCGGGAGACCCAGTACTTC	CAGAGTGSRETQYF
TRBV18	.	.	TRBJ2-2	TGTGCCAGCTCACCGCTACTAGTCGGCACCGGGGAGCTGTTTTTT	CASSPLLVGTGELFF